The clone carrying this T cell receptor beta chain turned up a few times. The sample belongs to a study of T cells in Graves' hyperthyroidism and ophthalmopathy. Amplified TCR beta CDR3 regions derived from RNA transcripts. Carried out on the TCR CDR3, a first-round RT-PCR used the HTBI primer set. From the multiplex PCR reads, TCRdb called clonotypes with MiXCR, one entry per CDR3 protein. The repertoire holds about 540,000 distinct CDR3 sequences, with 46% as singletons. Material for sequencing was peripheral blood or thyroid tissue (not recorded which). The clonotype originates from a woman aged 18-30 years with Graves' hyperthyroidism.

CDR3 nucleotides: TGTGCCAGCAGTTTAAGGAGGTCTGGAAACACCATATATTTT. Its protein product is CASSLRRSGNTIYF. The chain employs TRBV12-3 or TRBV12-4 and TRBJ1-3; no clear D. The CDR3 covers 14 residues. V lost 2 bases and J lost 1, with 6 bases in between.